This TCR beta chain comes out of a study of blood T cell repertoires in COVID-19. About the research overall: From T cells, B-cell-depleted T cells, or PBMCs came the material, which was cDNA or gDNA.

The method was immunoSEQ multiplex PCR; TCRdb's version includes in-frame clones alone and lacks a portion of them. The sample holds about 280,000 clones, about four fifths seen once. Germline values: CDR1 SGHNT, CDR2 YENEEA. The CDR3 is made up of 16 amino acids. Deletions cut 6 bases from V and 2 bases from J, with 18 bases between. Living in roughly 23 US areas, the participants were between 18 and 89 years of age. Exposed enrollees had met someone with a PCR-confirmed or clinician-diagnosed COVID-19 case at some point within the 2 weeks before study entry. The chain combines TRBV11-3 with TRBJ2-3; no clear D. The sequence was obtained from a man aged 40-55 years who had been exposed to COVID-19. The sample consisted of PBMCs or T cells enriched from blood (not recorded which). CDR3 nucleotides: TGTGCCAGCAGTTATTCGGCAGGTATCGACACAGATACGCAGTATTTT. This gives the protein CASSYSAGIDTDTQYF.